This TCR beta chain was identified in a study of tumor and adjacent non-tumor tissue in lung cancer. TCRbeta libraries were built with three rounds of nested PCR, modified from ARM-PCR. TCRdb analysed the multiplex PCR reads with MiXCR anew, one entry per CDR3 protein. The repertoire holds some 95,000 distinct CDR3 sequences, with around three quarters as singletons. The CDR3 is 13 residues long. About this clonotype: Germline is not matched at one junction end, which may reflect a read error.

The template was RNA from unsorted bulk tissue. This non-tumor lung sample came from over 3 cm beyond the tumor edge. The V gene is TRBV12-3 or TRBV12-4, the J gene TRBJ2-1, with D perhaps TRBD1 (6 bases). Material for sequencing was distant non-tumor lung tissue. This TCR came from a man aged 55 to 69 with small cell lung cancer. The CDR3 sequence: CASCLGQYNEQFF. CDR3 nucleotide sequence: TGTGCCAGTTGTTTAGGACAGTACAATGAGCAGTTTTTC.